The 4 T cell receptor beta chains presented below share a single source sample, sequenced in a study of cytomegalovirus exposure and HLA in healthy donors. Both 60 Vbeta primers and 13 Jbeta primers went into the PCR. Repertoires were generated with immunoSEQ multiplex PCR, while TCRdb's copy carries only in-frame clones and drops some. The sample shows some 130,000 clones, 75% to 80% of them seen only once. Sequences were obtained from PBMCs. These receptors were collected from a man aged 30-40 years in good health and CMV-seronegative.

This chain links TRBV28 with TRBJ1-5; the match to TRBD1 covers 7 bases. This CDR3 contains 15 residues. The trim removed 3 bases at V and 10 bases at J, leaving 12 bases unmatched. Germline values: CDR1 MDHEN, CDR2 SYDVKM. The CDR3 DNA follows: TGTGCCAGCAGTTTTCAGGGGGACGTTGACGGCCCCCAGCATTTT. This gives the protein CASSFQGDVDGPQHF.

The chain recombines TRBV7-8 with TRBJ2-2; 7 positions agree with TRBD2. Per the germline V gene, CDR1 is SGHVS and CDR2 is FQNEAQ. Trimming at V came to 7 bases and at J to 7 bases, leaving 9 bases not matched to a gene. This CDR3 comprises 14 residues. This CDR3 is CASKGWEGRGELFF. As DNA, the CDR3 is TGTGCCAGCAAGGGGTGGGAGGGCCGCGGGGAGCTGTTTTTT.

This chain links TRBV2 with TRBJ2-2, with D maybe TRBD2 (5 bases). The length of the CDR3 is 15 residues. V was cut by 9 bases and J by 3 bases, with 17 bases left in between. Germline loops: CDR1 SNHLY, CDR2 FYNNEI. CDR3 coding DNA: TGTGCCAGTAGCCGGGAAGCCGGAGACACCGGGGAGCTGTTTTTT. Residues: CASSREAGDTGELFF.

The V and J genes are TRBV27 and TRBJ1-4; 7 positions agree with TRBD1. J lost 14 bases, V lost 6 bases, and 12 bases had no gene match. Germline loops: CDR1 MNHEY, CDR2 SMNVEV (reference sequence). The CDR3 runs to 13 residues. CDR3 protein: CASSLKGRDSLFF. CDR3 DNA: TGTGCCAGCAGCCTAAAGGGACGGGACAGCCTGTTTTTT.